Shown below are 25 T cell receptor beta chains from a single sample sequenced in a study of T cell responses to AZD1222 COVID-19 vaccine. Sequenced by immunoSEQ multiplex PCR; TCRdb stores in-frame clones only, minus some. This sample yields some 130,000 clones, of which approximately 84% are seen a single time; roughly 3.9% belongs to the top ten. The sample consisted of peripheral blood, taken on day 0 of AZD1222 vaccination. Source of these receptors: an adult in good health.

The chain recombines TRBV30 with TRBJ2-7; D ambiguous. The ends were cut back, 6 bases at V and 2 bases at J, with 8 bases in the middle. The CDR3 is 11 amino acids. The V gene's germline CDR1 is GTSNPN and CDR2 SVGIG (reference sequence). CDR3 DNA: TGTGCCTGCGAACTTACCTACGAGCAGTACTTC. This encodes CACELTYEQYF.

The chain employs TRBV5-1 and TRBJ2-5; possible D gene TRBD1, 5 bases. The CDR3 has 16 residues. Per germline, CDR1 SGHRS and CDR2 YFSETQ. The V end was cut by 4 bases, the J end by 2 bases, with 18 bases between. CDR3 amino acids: CASSHITGVIQETQYF. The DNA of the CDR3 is TGCGCCAGCAGCCATATTACAGGAGTCATTCAAGAGACCCAGTACTTC.

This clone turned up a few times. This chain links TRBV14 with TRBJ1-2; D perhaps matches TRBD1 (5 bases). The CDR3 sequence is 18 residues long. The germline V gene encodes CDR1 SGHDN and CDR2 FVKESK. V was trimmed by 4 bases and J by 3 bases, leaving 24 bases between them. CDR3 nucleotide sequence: TGTGCCAGCAGCCTCAACCGGGACCTCGGACTCAGAGACTATGGCTACACCTTC. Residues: CASSLNRDLGLRDYGYTF.

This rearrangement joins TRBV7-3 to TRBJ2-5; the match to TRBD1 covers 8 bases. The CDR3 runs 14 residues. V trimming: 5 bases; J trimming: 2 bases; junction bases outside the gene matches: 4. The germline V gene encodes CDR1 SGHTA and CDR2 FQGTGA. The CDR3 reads CASSLQGVQETQYF. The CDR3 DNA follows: TGTGCCAGCAGCCTACAGGGGGTTCAAGAGACCCAGTACTTC.

This CDR3 is CASSHTTGRTEAFF. CDR3 coding DNA: TGTGCCAGCAGCCATACTACAGGGAGGACTGAAGCTTTCTTT. The rearrangement uses TRBV3-1 (or the pseudogene TRBV3-2) and TRBJ1-1, with a tentative D call TRBD1 (6 bases). V was trimmed by 3 bases and J by 5 bases, leaving 13 bases between them. CDR1 is LGHDT and CDR2 is YNNKEL in the germline V gene (reference sequence). The CDR3 is 14 residues long.

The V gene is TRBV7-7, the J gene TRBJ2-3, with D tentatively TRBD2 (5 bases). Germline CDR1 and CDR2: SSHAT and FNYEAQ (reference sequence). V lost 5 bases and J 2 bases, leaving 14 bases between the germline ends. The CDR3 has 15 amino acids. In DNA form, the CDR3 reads TGTGCCAGCAGCCGAACGTCCGGGATCACAGATACGCAGTATTTT. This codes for CASSRTSGITDTQYF.

The CDR3, as DNA: TGTGCCAGCAGCTTGGAGGGTGACTATGGCTACACCTTC. This encodes CASSLEGDYGYTF. The chain has TRBV5-6 and TRBJ1-2; D unclear. Germline V gene sequence: CDR1 SGHDT, CDR2 YYEEEE. This CDR3 spans 13 amino acids. The V and J ends lost 0 bases and 3 bases respectively, with 6 bases between them.

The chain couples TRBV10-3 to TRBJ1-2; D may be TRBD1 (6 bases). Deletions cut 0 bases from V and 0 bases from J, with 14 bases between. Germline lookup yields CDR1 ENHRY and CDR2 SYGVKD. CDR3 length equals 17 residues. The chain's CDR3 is CAISESIGGQPNYGYTF. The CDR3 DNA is TGTGCCATCAGTGAGTCGATAGGGGGGCAACCTAACTATGGCTACACCTTC.

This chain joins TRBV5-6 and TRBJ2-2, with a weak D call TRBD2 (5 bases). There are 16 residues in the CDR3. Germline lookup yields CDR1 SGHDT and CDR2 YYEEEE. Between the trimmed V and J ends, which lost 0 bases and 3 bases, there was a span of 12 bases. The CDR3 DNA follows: TGTGCCAGCAGCTTGGTAGCGTTTTCGTACACCGGGGAGCTGTTTTTT. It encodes CASSLVAFSYTGELFF.

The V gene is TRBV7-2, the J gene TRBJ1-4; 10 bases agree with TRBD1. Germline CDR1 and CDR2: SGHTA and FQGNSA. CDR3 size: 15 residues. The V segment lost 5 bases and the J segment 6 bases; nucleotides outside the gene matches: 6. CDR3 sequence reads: CASSPAGQGDEKLFF. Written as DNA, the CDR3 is TGTGCCAGCAGCCCCGCTGGACAGGGGGATGAAAAACTGTTTTTT.

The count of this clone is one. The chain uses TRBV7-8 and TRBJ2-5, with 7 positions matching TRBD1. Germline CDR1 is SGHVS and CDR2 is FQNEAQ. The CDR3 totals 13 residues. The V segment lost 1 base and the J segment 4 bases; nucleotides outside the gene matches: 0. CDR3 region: CASSLDRGETQYF. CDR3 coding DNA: TGTGCCAGCAGCTTAGACAGGGGAGAGACCCAGTACTTC. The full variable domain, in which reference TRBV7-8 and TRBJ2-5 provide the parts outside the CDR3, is GAGVSQSPRYKVAKRGQDVALRCDPISGHVSLFWYQQALGQGPEFLTYFQNEAQLDKSGLPSDRFFAERPEGSVSTLKIQRTQQEDSAVYLCASSLDRGETQYFGPGTRLLVL.

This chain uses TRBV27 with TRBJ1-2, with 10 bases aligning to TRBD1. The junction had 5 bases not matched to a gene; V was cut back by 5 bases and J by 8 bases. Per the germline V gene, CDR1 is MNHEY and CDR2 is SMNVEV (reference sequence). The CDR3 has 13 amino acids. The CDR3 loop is CASSRQGAGGYTF. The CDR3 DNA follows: TGTGCCAGCAGTCGACAGGGGGCAGGCGGCTACACCTTC.

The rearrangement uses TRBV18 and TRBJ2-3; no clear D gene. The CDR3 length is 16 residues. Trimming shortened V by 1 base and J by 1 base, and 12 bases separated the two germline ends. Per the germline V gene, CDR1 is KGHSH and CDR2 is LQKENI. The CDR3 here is CASSPLPSPGTDTQYF. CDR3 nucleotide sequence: TGTGCCAGCTCACCACTCCCATCTCCGGGCACAGATACGCAGTATTTT.

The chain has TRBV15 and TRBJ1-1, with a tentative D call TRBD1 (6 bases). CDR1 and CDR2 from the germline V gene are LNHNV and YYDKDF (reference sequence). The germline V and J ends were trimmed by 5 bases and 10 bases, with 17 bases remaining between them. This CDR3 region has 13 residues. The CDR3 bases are TGTGCCACCAGCCTGGGGACAACGCAAATAGCTTTCTTT. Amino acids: CATSLGTTQIAFF.

The CDR3 region is CASSLLQAEAFF. As DNA, the CDR3 is TGTGCCAGCAGTTTATTACAGGCTGAAGCTTTCTTT. J is TRBJ1-1 and V is TRBV28, with a possible D match to TRBD1 (5 bases). Trimming shortened V by 1 base and J by 6 bases, and 6 bases separated the two germline ends. CDR1 and CDR2 (germline): MDHEN, SYDVKM. The CDR3 totals 12 residues.

The CDR3 sequence: CASSRLGSFTEAFF. CDR3 bases: TGTGCCAGCTCACGGTTAGGGAGTTTCACTGAAGCTTTCTTT. J is TRBJ1-1 and V is TRBV18, with D unclear. Trimming pared 4 bases from V and 4 bases from J, leaving 13 bases between. The CDR3 is made up of 14 amino acids. Germline-derived CDR1 and CDR2 are KGHSH and LQKENI.

The DNA for the CDR3 is TGTGCCAGCAGCTCACAGGGTCGTGGCACTGAAGCTTTCTTT. Translated: CASSSQGRGTEAFF. V is TRBV7-8 and J is TRBJ1-1; possibly TRBD1 for D (6 bases). This CDR3 is built from 14 residues. The V gene's germline CDR1 is SGHVS and CDR2 FQNEAQ. Trimming stripped 4 bases from V and 4 bases from J, with 13 bases between.

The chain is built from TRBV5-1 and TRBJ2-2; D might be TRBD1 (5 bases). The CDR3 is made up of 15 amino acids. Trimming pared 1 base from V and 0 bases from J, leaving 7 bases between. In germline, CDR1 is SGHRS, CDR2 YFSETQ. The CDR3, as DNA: TGCGCCAGCAGCTTGCCAGGGTCGAACACCGGGGAGCTGTTTTTT. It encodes CASSLPGSNTGELFF.

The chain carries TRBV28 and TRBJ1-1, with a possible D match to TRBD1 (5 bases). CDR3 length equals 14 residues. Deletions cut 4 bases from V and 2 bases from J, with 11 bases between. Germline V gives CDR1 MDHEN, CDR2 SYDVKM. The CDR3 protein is CASSSQGYNTEAFF. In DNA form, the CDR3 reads TGTGCCAGCAGTTCCCAGGGTTATAACACTGAAGCTTTCTTT.

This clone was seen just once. CDR3 coding DNA: TGTGCCAGCTTTCCGCCACTAGGCCCAAGCTCCTACAATGAGCAGTTCTTC. Its protein product is CASFPPLGPSSYNEQFF. This chain connects TRBV7-2 to TRBJ2-1, with D possibly being TRBD2 (5 bases). Germline V lookup: CDR1 SGHTA, CDR2 FQGNSA. V lost 8 bases to trimming and J lost 0 bases, with 20 bases between them. CDR3 size: 17 residues.

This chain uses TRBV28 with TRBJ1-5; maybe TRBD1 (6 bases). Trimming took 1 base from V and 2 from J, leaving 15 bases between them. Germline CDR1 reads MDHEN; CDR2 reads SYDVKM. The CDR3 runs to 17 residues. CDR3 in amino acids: CASSLFSLRQGNQPQHF. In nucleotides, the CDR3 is TGTGCCAGCAGTTTATTTTCGTTGCGACAGGGCAATCAGCCCCAGCATTTT.

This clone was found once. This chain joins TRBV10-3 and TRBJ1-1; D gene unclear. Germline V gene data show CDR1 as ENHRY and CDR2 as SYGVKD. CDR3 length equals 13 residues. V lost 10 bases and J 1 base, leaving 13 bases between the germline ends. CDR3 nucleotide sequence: TGTGCCACCGAGAACCCCCCGAACACTGAAGCTTTCTTT. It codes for CATENPPNTEAFF.

CDR3 residues: CASSETPRPTTEAFF. CDR3 sequence (DNA): TGTGCCAGCAGTGAAACCCCCCGGCCGACCACTGAAGCTTTCTTT. This chain joins TRBV6-1 and TRBJ1-1; D is ambiguous. The CDR3 runs to 15 residues. CDR1 is MNHNS and CDR2 is SASEGT in the germline V gene. With 2 bases removed from V and 4 bases from J, the gap between germline ends came to 14 bases.

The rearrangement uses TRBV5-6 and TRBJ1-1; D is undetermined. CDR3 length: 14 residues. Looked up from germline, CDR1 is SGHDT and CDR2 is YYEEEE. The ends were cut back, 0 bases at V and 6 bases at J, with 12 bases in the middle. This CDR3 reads CASSLGARGSEAFF. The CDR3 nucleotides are TGTGCCAGCAGCTTGGGGGCGCGGGGATCTGAAGCTTTCTTT.

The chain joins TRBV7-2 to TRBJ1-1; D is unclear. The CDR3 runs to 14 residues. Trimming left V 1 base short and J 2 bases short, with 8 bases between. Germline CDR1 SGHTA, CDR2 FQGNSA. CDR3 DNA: TGTGCCAGCAGCTTAGGTATCCATAACACTGAAGCTTTCTTT. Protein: CASSLGIHNTEAFF. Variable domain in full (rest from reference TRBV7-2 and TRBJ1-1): GAGVSQSPSNKVTEKGKDVELRCDPISGHTALYWYRQSLGQGLEFLIYFQGNSAPDKSGLPSDRFSAERTGGSVSTLTIQRTQQEDSAVYLCASSLGIHNTEAFFGQGTRLTVV.